This TCR beta chain was documented in a study of molecular identifiers for immune sequencing clone quantification. Looking at the study overall: For replicates, RNA isolated from roughly 20,000 or 100,000 naive CD8 cells was divided into five portions, of which four were sequenced. The study's findings and limits: Among one million naive cells, spiked Jurkat TCR RNA from a single cell was reportedly detectable. Over 97% of CMV-specific effector molecules, but under 1% of naive ones, were in clones above 20 copies.

A remark on this clonotype: Its matching antigen is unknown.

Naive CD8 libraries were made from roughly 18,000 to 920,000 sorted cells, and they used 10%, 30% or 50% RNA. TCRdb reanalysed the PCR reads using MiXCR and keeps one entry per CDR3 protein. The data show under 600,000 distinct CDR3 sequences, under 30% seen once. Looked up from germline, CDR1 is SGHVS and CDR2 is FQNEAQ. The CDR3 has 15 residues. Between the trimmed V and J ends, which lost 3 bases and 2 bases, there was a span of 10 bases. Input material: naive CD8+ T cells from blood, with Jurkat cell RNA spiked in. The subset here: FACS-sorted CD8+CD4-CCR7+CD45RA+ naive T cells. V is TRBV7-8 and J is TRBJ2-2, with D uncertain. The TCR comes from a human donor in good health. Some libraries in this study had Jurkat cell RNA spiked in. The CDR3 is CASSFVQANTGELFF. DNA of the CDR3: TGTGCCAGCAGCTTCGTCCAGGCAAACACCGGGGAGCTGTTTTTT.